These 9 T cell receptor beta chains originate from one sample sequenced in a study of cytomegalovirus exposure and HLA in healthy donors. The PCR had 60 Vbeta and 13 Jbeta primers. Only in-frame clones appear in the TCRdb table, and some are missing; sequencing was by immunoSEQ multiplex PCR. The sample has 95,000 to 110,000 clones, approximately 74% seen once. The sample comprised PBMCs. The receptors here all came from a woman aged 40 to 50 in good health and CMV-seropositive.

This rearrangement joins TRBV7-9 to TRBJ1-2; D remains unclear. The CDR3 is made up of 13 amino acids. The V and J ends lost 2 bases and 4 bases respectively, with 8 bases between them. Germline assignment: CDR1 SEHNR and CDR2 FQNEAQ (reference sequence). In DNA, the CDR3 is TGTGCCAGCAGCTTAATACAGTCCTATGGCTACACCTTC. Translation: CASSLIQSYGYTF.

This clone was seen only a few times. The CDR3 DNA is TGTGCCAGCAGCCGGGGGAGGACAGGGGGTTTCGATTCACCCCTCCACTTT. This gives the protein CASSRGRTGGFDSPLHF. The chain uses TRBV7-2 and TRBJ1-6, with 10 bases fitting TRBD1. Per germline, CDR1 SGHTA and CDR2 FQGNSA. V was pared by 5 bases and J by 8 bases, with 12 bases of the junction left unmatched. This CDR3 is built from 17 residues.

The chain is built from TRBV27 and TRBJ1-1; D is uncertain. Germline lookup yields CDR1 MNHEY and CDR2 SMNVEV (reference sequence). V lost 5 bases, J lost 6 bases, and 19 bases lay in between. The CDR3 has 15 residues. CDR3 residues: CASSLGVALSSEAFF. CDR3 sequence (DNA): TGTGCCAGCAGTCTGGGCGTGGCTCTCTCGTCTGAAGCTTTCTTT.

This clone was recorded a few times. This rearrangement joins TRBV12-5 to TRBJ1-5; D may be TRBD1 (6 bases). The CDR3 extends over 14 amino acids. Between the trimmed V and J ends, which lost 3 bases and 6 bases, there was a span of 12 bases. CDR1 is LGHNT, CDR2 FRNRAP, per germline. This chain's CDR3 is CASGFTGLVQPQHF. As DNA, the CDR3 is TGTGCTAGTGGTTTCACAGGGCTGGTTCAGCCCCAGCATTTT.

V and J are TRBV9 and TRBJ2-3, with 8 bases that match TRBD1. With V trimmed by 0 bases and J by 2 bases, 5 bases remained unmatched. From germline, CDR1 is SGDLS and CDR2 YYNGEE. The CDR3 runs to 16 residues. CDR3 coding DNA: TGTGCCAGCAGCGTAGGGGGGACAGGAGCCACAGATACGCAGTATTTT. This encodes CASSVGGTGATDTQYF.

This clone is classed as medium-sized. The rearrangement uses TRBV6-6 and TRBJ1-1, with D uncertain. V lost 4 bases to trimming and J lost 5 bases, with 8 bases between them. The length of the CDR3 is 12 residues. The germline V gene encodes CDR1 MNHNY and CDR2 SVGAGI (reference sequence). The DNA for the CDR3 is TGTGCCAGCAGTTGGGAGGGAACTGAAGCTTTCTTT. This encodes CASSWEGTEAFF.

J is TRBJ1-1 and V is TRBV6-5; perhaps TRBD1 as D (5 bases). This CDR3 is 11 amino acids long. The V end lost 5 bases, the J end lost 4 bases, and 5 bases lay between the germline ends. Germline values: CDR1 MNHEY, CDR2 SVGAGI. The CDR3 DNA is TGTGCCAGCAGTCAGGGCACTGAAGCTTTCTTT. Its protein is CASSQGTEAFF.

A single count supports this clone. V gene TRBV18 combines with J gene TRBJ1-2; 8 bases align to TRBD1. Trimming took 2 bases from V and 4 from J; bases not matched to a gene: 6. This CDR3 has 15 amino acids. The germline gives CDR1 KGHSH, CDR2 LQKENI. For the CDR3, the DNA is TGTGCCAGCTCACCAACCCAGGGGGCGGCCTATGGCTACACCTTC. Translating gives CASSPTQGAAYGYTF.

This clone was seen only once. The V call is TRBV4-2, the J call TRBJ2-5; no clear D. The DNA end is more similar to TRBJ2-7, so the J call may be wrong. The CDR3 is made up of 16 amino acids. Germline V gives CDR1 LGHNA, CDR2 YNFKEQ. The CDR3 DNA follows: TGTGCCAGCAGCCAAGATCTACGCACACTAACCTACGAGCAGTACTTC. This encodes CASSQDLRTLTYEQYF.